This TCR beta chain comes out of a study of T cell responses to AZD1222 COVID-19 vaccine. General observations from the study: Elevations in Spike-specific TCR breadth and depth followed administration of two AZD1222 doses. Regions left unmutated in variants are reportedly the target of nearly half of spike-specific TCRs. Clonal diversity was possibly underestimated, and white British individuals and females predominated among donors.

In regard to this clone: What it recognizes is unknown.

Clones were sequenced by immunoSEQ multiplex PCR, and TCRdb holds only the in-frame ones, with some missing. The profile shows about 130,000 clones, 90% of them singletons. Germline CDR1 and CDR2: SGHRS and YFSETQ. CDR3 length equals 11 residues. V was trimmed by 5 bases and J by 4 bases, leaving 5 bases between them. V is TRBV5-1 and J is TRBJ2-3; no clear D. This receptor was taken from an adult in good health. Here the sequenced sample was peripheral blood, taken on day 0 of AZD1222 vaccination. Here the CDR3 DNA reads TGCGCCAGCAGAAAGGCAGATACGCAGTATTTT. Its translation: CASRKADTQYF.